Listed below are T cell receptor beta chains from one sample, sequenced in a study of molecular identifiers for immune sequencing clone quantification. TCRdb re-analysed the PCR reads in MiXCR, keeping a single row per CDR3 protein. The sample has about 510,000 distinct CDR3 sequences; over 20% are singletons. The source material was naive CD8+ T cells from blood, with Jurkat cell RNA spiked in. All receptors derive from a human donor in good health. Some libraries in this study had Jurkat cell RNA spiked in. Each CDR3 is given with its conserved first and last residue. A D gene is named only where the DNA matches it firmly. Size values are once, few and many counts, or a class for expanded clones, and some rows have none.

TRBJ2-2 NA TRBV7-9 NA 18 TGTGCCAGCAGCTTACGGAAGGGCCAGCTTCTTAACACCGGGGAGCTGTTTTTT CASSLRKGQLLNTGELFF
TRBJ2-2 once TRBV5-8 NA 16 TGTGCCAACAGCCCTATCGAAGTCCCGAACACCGGGGAGCTGTTTTTT CANSPIEVPNTGELFF
TRBJ2-2 NA TRBV19 TRBD2 16 TGTGCCAGTAGTATAGGAGCGGGATTGAACACCGGGGAGCTGTTTTTT CASSIGAGLNTGELFF
TRBJ1-5 many TRBV6-6 NA 13 TGTGCCAGCAGTTACGCCTACAATCAGCCCCAGCATTTT CASSYAYNQPQHF
TRBJ2-6 many TRBV7-2 NA 16 TGTGCCAGCAGCCCACACCCAGGGTCTGGGGCCAACGTCCTGACTTTC CASSPHPGSGANVLTF
TRBJ2-1 NA TRBV15 NA 14 TGTGCCACCAGCAGAGATCTGGGGGGGGCTGAGCAGTTCTTC CATSRDLGGAEQFF
TRBJ2-5 few TRBV7-2 NA 12 TGTGCCAGCAGCGACACGTACGAGACCCAGTACTTC CASSDTYETQYF
TRBJ2-5 many TRBV5-6 TRBD2 17 TGTGCCAGCAGCTTGTTCCGGACTAGCGGGGTGGAAGAGACCCAGTACTTC CASSLFRTSGVEETQYF
TRBJ2-2 NA TRBV19 NA 12 TGTGCCAGTAGTATGGGCGGCGGGGAGCTGTTTTTT CASSMGGGELFF
TRBJ2-4 few TRBV27 NA 15 TGTGCCAGCAGACCCTTAACAGGCCCAGTCAGCATTCAGTACTTC CASRPLTGPVSIQYF
TRBJ2-7 few TRBV6-2/TRBV6-3 NA 13 TGTGCCAGCAGCTTAGGATGGGACTACGAGCAGTACTTC CASSLGWDYEQYF
TRBJ1-6 NA TRBV27 TRBD1 15 TGTGCCAGCAGTAGTGGGACAGGGGGATTTTCACCCCTCCACTTT CASSSGTGGFSPLHF
TRBJ1-2 many TRBV7-9 NA 13 TGTGCCAGCAGCCGGGGAGAGAGCTATGGCTACACCTTC CASSRGESYGYTF
TRBJ1-4 NA TRBV19 NA 15 TGTGCCAGTAGTCCTCGGACGGCCGCGGGTGAAAAACTGTTTTTT CASSPRTAAGEKLFF
TRBJ2-2 few TRBV7-2 TRBD2 15 TGTGCCAGCGGGACTAGCGGGATTTTCACCGGGGAGCTGTTTTTT CASGTSGIFTGELFF
TRBJ2-5 NA TRBV7-9 TRBD1 16 TGTGCCAGCAGCTTATTTCGCCAGGGGGAACGGGAGACCCAGTACTTC CASSLFRQGERETQYF
TRBJ2-7 NA TRBV4-1 NA 15 TGCGCCAGCAGCCAAGAAAGCCCGGCACGGTCCGAGCAGTACTTC CASSQESPARSEQYF
TRBJ2-7 few TRBV12-3/TRBV12-4 TRBD1 14 TGTGCCAGCAGTACCGGTGACAGGGCCGACGAGCAGTACTTC CASSTGDRADEQYF
TRBJ1-3 many TRBV28 TRBD1 15 TGTGCCAGCAGTTACAGGGGGTGGACTGGAAACACCATATATTTT CASSYRGWTGNTIYF
TRBJ1-1 few TRBV7-3 TRBD1 17 TGTGCCAGCAGCTATCACGACAGGGGACCACCGAACACTGAAGCTTTCTTT CASSYHDRGPPNTEAFF
TRBJ1-4 NA TRBV7-8 TRBD1 13 TGTGCCAGCAGCCGCGGACAGGTGGACAAACTGTTTTTT CASSRGQVDKLFF
TRBJ2-7 NA TRBV19 TRBD1 14 TGTGCCAGTAGTATAGCCGGGACAGACTACGAGCAGTACTTC CASSIAGTDYEQYF
TRBJ2-7 many TRBV7-9 TRBD2 14 TGTGCCAGCAGCCTCGGACTAGCGCCGGGAGGGCAGTACTTC CASSLGLAPGGQYF
TRBJ1-1 few TRBV27 TRBD1 13 TGTGCCAGCAGCCCATATCGGGACAGGGGTTATTTCTTT CASSPYRDRGYFF
TRBJ2-3 NA TRBV30 NA 16 TGTGCCTGGAGTGTCATCTCAAGGACTAGCACAGATACGCAGTATTTT CAWSVISRTSTDTQYF
TRBJ1-5 NA TRBV6-5 NA 13 TGTGCCAGCAGTTTAAGAGTTGGTCAGCCCCAGCATTTT CASSLRVGQPQHF
TRBJ1-5 NA TRBV27 NA 14 TGTGCCAGCAGTTTATCGTCAGTCAATCAGCCCCAGCATTTT CASSLSSVNQPQHF
TRBJ2-4 many TRBV14 NA 17 TGTGCCAGCAGCCAAGAAGGGTACGAGGGGGCCAAAAACATTCAGTACTTC CASSQEGYEGAKNIQYF
TRBJ1-1 few TRBV19 NA 13 TGTGCCAGTAGTAACGGTCCGAACACTGAAGCTTTCTTT CASSNGPNTEAFF
TRBJ2-3 few TRBV24-1 NA 16 TGTGCCACCAGTGACCTGCTCGACTCCAGCACAGATACGCAGTATTTT CATSDLLDSSTDTQYF
TRBJ2-1 NA TRBV24-1 NA 13 TGTGCCACCAGTGGTTTCACAGGGAATGAGCAGTTCTTC CATSGFTGNEQFF
TRBJ2-7 NA TRBV4-1 TRBD1 18 TGCGCCAGCAGCCAAGATATAATATCCGGGGACAGGGCTTACGAGCAGTACTTC CASSQDIISGDRAYEQYF
TRBJ2-6 many TRBV27 TRBD1 17 TGTGCCAGCAGGACAGGACAGGGGGCGTCTGATGCCAACGTCCTGACTTTC CASRTGQGASDANVLTF
TRBJ2-7 NA TRBV12-3/TRBV12-4 NA 12 TGTGCCAGTGAAGGGGAAACCTACGAGCAGTACTTC CASEGETYEQYF
TRBJ2-2 NA TRBV19 NA 14 TGTGCCAGTAGGGCCGGACTGAACACCGGGGAGCTGTTTTTT CASRAGLNTGELFF
TRBJ2-4 many TRBV28 NA 15 TGTGCCAGCAGCCTGGACGGGTTAGCCAAAAACATTCAGTACTTC CASSLDGLAKNIQYF
TRBJ2-3 NA TRBV6-2/TRBV6-3 TRBD2 15 TGTGCCAGCAGGAGAGCGGGAGCCTACACAGATACGCAGTATTTT CASRRAGAYTDTQYF
TRBJ1-4 few TRBV7-9 NA 16 TGTGCCAGCAGCTTAGACGAGTGGGGCCCTGCGGGAAAACTGTTTTTT CASSLDEWGPAGKLFF
TRBJ2-3 few TRBV12-3/TRBV12-4 NA 16 TGTGCCAGCAGTTTAGCGCAGGGGGGCAGCACAGATACGCAGTATTTT CASSLAQGGSTDTQYF
TRBJ1-1 NA TRBV9 NA 12 TGTGCCAGCAGCGCTTCGACAGGAGAAGCTCTCTTT CASSASTGEALF
TRBJ2-1 NA TRBV19 NA 13 TGTGCCAGTAGTATGGACAGTAACAATGAGCAGTTCTTC CASSMDSNNEQFF
TRBJ1-6 NA TRBV5-4 NA 15 TGTGCCAGCAGCTTGATCGGATCCGGGAGTTCACCCCTCCACTTT CASSLIGSGSSPLHF
TRBJ2-7 NA TRBV7-9 NA 15 TGTGCCAGCAGCCTCCTCCGGGACCAAATTGACGAGCAGTACTTC CASSLLRDQIDEQYF
TRBJ2-7 few TRBV6-5 TRBD1 16 TGTGCCAGCAGTTACGGACCCGGGACAGAAAATTACGAGCAGTACTTC CASSYGPGTENYEQYF
TRBJ2-1 few TRBV4-3 NA 15 TGCGCCAGCAGCCAAGATAGGACCACGGGTTTTGTGCAGTTCTTC CASSQDRTTGFVQFF
TRBJ2-7 many TRBV5-5 NA 13 TGTGCCAGCAGCTTGGAGTCGGGTTACGAGCAGTACTTC CASSLESGYEQYF
TRBJ1-1 NA TRBV4-1 NA 18 TGCGCCAGCAGCCAAGATTTGGCGTTCGGGCCCATGAACACTGAAGCTTTCTTT CASSQDLAFGPMNTEAFF
TRBJ2-7 many TRBV28 NA 14 TGTGCCAGCAGTTTCCGGGACACAAACTACGAGCAGTACTTC CASSFRDTNYEQYF
TRBJ2-7 many TRBV12-3/TRBV12-4 NA 14 TGTGCCAGCAGTTTAACAGGGGGAGGGTACGAGCAGTACTTC CASSLTGGGYEQYF
TRBJ2-1 NA TRBV6-2/TRBV6-3 TRBD2 17 TGTGCCAGCAGTTACTATGTAGCGGGCGTCCTAATGAATGAGCAGTTCTTC CASSYYVAGVLMNEQFF
TRBJ2-5 few TRBV20-1 TRBD1 14 TGCAGTGCTAGAGTAAGGGGGCAAGGGGAGACCCAGTACTTC CSARVRGQGETQYF
TRBJ1-1 few TRBV5-6 NA 15 TGTGCCAGCAGCCTCGAGACAGGACCGCACACTGAAGCTTTCTTT CASSLETGPHTEAFF
TRBJ1-1 many TRBV9 NA 13 TGTGCCAGCAGCCGCGGTGGGGTCACTGAAGCTTTCTTT CASSRGGVTEAFF
TRBJ1-5 NA TRBV5-3 TRBD1 14 TGTGCCAGCGGCGCAGGGGGAAGCAATCAGCCCCAGCATTTT CASGAGGSNQPQHF
TRBJ1-1 few TRBV5-1 NA 15 TGCGCCAGCAGCTTGGCCCCGGGGGCGGGCACTGAAGCTTTCTTT CASSLAPGAGTEAFF